The entry below describes one TCR beta chain. Its antigen remains unidentified. Donors were drawn from the approximately 120-subject validation cohort, separate from the roughly 700-subject first cohort. The entry originates in a study of cytomegalovirus exposure and HLA in healthy donors. Points from the study as a whole: Altogether, about 160 TCR beta chains were recorded as cytomegalovirus-associated. The dataset shows that most TCR sequences were rare, while some public TCRs occurred in many donors.

Clones were sequenced by immunoSEQ multiplex PCR, and TCRdb holds only the in-frame ones, with some missing. In the table there are fewer than 400,000 clones, nearly 90% of which are singletons. The receptor comes from a man aged 25 to 40 in good health and CMV-seronegative. The sample was PBMCs.

The CDR3 sequence is CASRRTAMGEAFF. CDR3 sequence (DNA): TGTGCCAGCAGGAGGACAGCCATGGGTGAAGCTTTCTTT. The chain carries TRBV6-5 and TRBJ1-1; tentative D call: TRBD1 (6 bases). Germline V gene data show CDR1 as MNHEY and CDR2 as SVGAGI. Trimming stripped 6 bases from V and 7 bases from J, with 15 bases between. This CDR3 is built from 13 residues.